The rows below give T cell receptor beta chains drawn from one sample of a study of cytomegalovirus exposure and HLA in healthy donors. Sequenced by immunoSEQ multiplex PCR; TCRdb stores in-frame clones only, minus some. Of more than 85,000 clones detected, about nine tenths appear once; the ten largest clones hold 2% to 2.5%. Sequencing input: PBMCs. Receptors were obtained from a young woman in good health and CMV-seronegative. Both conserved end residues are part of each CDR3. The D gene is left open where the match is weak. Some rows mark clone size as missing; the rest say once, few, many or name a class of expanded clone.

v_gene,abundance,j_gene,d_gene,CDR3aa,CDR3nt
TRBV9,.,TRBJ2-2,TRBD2,CASSVARLAERNTGELFF,TGTGCCAGCAGCGTAGCTAGACTAGCGGAGAGGAACACCGGGGAGCTGTTTTTT
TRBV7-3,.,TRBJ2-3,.,CASSLLGAGADTQYF,TGTGCCAGCAGCTTATTGGGGGCGGGAGCAGATACGCAGTATTTT
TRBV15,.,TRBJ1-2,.,CATSRDRSDYGYTF,TGTGCCACCAGCAGAGATCGGTCTGACTATGGCTACACCTTC
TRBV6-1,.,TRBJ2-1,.,CASSERNDYEQFF,TGTGCCAGCAGTGAAAGGAACGACTATGAGCAGTTCTTC
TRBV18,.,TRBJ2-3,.,CASSPQRGGSTDTQYF,TGTGCCAGCTCACCACAGAGGGGGGGAAGCACAGATACGCAGTATTTT
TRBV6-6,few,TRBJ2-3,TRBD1,CASRGDRGRTDTQYF,TGTGCCAGCAGAGGGGACAGGGGGCGCACAGATACGCAGTATTTT
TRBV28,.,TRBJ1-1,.,CASRRGGDTEAFF,TGTGCCAGCCGGCGAGGGGGGGACACTGAAGCTTTCTTT
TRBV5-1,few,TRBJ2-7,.,CASSPKTGYYYF,TGCGCCAGCAGCCCAAAGACGGGGTATTATTACTTC
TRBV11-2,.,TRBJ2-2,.,CASSLDLAGELFF,TGTGCCAGCAGCTTAGATCTAGCCGGGGAGCTGTTTTTT
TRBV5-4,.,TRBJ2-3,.,CASSSPSFGSTDTQYF,TGTGCCAGCAGCTCCCCTAGTTTCGGTTCAACAGATACGCAGTATTTT
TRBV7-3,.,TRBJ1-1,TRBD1,CASSLDRGNTEAFF,TGTGCCAGCAGCCTGGACAGGGGGAACACTGAAGCTTTCTTT
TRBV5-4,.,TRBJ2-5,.,CASSLTDQETQYF,TGTGCCAGCAGCTTAACAGATCAAGAGACCCAGTACTTC
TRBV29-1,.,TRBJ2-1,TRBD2,CSAGSGSYVNEQFF,TGCAGCGCCGGTAGCGGGAGTTACGTGAATGAGCAGTTCTTC
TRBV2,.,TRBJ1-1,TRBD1,CAIAPGQGLNTEAFF,TGTGCCATAGCACCGGGACAGGGGTTGAACACTGAAGCTTTCTTT
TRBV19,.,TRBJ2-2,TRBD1,CASSDRDRVTGELFF,TGTGCCAGTAGTGACCGGGACAGGGTAACCGGGGAGCTGTTTTTT
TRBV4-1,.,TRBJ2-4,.,CASGTGDGRDIQYF,TGCGCCAGCGGGACGGGAGATGGTAGGGACATTCAGTACTTC
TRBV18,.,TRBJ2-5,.,CASCRGLQETQYF,TGTGCCAGCTGTAGGGGGTTACAAGAGACCCAGTACTTC
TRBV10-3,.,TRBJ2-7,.,CAIMTGPPIYEQYF,TGTGCCATCATGACAGGCCCCCCGATTTACGAGCAGTACTTC
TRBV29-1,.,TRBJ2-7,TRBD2,CSVSLTSGAYEQYF,TGCAGCGTCAGCCTAACTAGCGGGGCCTACGAGCAGTACTTC
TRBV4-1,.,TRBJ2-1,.,CASRDSRSSYNEQFF,TGCGCCAGCAGGGACAGTCGGAGCTCCTACAATGAGCAGTTCTTC
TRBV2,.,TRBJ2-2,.,CASSAERGGELFF,TGTGCCAGCAGCGCCGAGCGAGGAGGGGAGCTGTTTTTT
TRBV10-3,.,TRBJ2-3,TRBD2,CAISEFSGSTDTQYF,TGTGCCATCAGTGAGTTTAGCGGGAGCACAGATACGCAGTATTTT
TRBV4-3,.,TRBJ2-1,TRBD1,CASSQDWPGQTYNEQFF,TGCGCCAGCAGCCAAGATTGGCCGGGACAGACGTACAATGAGCAGTTCTTC
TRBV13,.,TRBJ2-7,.,CASSLGTPYEQYF,TGTGCCAGCAGCTTAGGGACACCGTACGAGCAGTACTTC
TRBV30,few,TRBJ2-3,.,CAWKWGRGRDTQYF,TGTGCCTGGAAGTGGGGCCGGGGGAGAGATACGCAGTATTTT